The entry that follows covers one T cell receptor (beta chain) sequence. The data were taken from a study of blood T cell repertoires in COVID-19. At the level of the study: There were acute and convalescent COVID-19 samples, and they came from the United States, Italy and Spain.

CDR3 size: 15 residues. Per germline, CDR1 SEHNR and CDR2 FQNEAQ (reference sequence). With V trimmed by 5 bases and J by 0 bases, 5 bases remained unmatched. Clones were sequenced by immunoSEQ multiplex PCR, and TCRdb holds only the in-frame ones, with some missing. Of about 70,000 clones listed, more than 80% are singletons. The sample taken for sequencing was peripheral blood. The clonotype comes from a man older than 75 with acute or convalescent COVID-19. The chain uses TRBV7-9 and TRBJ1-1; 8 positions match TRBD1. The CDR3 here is CASSNSDRVNTEAFF. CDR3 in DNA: TGTGCCAGCAGCAACTCGGACAGGGTGAACACTGAAGCTTTCTTT. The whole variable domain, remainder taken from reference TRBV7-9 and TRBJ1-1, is DTGVSQNPRHKITKRGQNVTFRCDPISEHNRLYWYRQTLGQGPEFLTYFQNEAQLEKSRLLSDRFSAERPKGSFSTLEIQRTEQGDSAMYLCASSNSDRVNTEAFFGQGTRLTVV.